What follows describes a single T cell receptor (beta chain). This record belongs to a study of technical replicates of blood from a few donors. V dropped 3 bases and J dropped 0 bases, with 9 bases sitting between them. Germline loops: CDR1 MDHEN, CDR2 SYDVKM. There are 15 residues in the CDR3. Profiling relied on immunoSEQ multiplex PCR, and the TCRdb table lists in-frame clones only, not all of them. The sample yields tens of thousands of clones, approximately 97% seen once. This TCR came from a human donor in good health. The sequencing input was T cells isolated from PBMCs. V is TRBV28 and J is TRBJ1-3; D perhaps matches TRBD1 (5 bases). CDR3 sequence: CASSFGGSSGNTIYF. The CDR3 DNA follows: TGTGCCAGCAGTTTCGGGGGGTCCTCTGGAAACACCATATATTTT. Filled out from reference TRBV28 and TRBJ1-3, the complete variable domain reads DVKVTQSSRYLVKRTGEKVFLECVQDMDHENMFWYRQDPGLGLRLIYFSYDVKMKEKGDIPEGYSVSREKKERFSLILESASTNQTSMYLCASSFGGSSGNTIYFGEGSWLTVV.